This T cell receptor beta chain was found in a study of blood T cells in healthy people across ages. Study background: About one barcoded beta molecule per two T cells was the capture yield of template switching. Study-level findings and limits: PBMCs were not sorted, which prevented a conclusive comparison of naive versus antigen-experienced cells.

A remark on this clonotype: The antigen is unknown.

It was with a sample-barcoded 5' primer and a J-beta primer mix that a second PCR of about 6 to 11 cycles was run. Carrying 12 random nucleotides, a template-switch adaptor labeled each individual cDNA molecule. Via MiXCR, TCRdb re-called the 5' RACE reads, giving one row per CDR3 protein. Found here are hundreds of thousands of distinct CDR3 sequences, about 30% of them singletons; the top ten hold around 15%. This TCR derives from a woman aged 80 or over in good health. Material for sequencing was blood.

CDR3 nucleotide sequence: TGTGCCAGCAGCTTAGAGACAGGGCTGAGGTTCTTC. Translation: CASSLETGLRFF. V usage is TRBV7-8 and J usage is TRBJ2-1, with 7 bases lining up with TRBD1. This CDR3 has 12 amino acids. CDR1 and CDR2 (germline): SGHVS, FQNEAQ. V shed 1 base, J shed 15 bases, and the junction held 6 bases outside the gene matches.